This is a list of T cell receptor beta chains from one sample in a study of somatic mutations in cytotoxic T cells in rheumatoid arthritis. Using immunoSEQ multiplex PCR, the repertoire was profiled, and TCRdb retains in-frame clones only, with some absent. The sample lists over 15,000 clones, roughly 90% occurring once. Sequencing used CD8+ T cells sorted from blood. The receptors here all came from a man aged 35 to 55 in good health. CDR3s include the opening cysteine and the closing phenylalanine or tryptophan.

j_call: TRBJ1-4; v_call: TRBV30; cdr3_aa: CAWRARGNEKLFF
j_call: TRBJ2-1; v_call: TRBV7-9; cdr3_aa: CASSWASGGYNEQFF
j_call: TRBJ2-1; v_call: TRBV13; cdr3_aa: CASSLTGHNEQFF
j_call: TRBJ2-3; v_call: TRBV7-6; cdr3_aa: CASSLERGPSTDTQYF
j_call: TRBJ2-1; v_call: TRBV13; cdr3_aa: CASSFPLSSGSSYNEQFF
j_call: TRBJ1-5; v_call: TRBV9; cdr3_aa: CASSVGTGPQPQHF
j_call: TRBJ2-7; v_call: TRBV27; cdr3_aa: CASSLGTGYEQYF
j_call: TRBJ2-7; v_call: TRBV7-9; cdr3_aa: CASSSNYYEQYF
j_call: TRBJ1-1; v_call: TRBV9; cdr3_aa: CASSVGSGEAFF
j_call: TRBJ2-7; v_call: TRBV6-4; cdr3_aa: CASSDSKGSPDSSYEQYF
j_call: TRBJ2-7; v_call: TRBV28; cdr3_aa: CASSFGPRGSSYEQYF
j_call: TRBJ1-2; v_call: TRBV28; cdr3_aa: CASSLAKGTMYGYTF
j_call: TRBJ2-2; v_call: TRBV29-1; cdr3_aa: CSVGTGDTGELFF
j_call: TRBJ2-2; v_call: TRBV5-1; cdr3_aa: CASSSGLAGYGELFF
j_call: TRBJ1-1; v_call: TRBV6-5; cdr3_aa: CASKGGRGGFVAFF
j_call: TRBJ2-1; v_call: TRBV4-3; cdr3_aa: CASSPRGSGTNEQFF
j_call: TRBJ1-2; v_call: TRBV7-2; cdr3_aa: CASARGWDRGSEIYGYTF
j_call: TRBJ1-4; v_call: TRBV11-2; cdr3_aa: CASSLWTGVDEKLFF